The clone carrying this T cell receptor beta chain was found once. What it recognizes is unknown. These data belong to a study of shared clonotypes between healthy human individuals. Study information: Three CD4 naive, three CD4 memory, two CD8 naive and one CD8 memory plate were used per donor.

This CDR3 has 14 amino acids. Assay used: immunoSEQ multiplex PCR; TCRdb lists only in-frame clones, some missing. The table includes about 2.3 million clones, 85% to 95% detected once. CD4+ cell separation produced CD45RA+ naive and CD45RA-negative memory subsets. Broader study findings: Investigators collected only blood, and repertoires in tissues likely differ.

V is TRBV1 and J is TRBJ1-1. TRBV1 is a pseudogene. The source of this sequence is a man between 18 and 35 years old in good health. Some clones in this sample may be carry-over from other donors' samples. The sequenced sample consisted of naive CD4+ T cells from PBMCs. As for subset: CD45RA+ positively selected. CDR3 protein: CTSSPTGRPCEAFF. In nucleotides, the CDR3 is TGCACCAGCAGCCCGACCGGGAGGCCTTGCGAAGCTTTCTTT.